One and the same sample provided the 14 T cell receptor beta chains below, sequenced in a study of beta chain features in type 1 diabetes. These TCRs are of unknown antigen specificity. Expressed TCRB transcripts were sequenced because the entire RNA isolate underwent reverse transcription. TCRdb's table, derived via immunoSEQ multiplex PCR, lists solely in-frame clones and lacks some. This table holds about 700,000 clones, about an eighth found once. General observations from the study: Type 1 diabetes patients had TCRB CDR3s that were shorter (moderately but significantly so) in all four CD4+ subsets.

Sequenced: naive CD4+ T cells from blood. These receptors were taken from a man aged 18-30 years with type 1 diabetes.

This clone was counted a few times. V usage is TRBV6-1 and J usage is TRBJ2-1; D is undetermined. CDR3 length equals 14 residues. Trimming pared 6 bases from V and 9 bases from J, leaving 18 bases between. Per germline, CDR1 MNHNS and CDR2 SASEGT. In DNA form, the CDR3 reads TGTGCCAGCAGCAAACACCCTCAGGCAACTGAGCAGTTCTTC. It codes for CASSKHPQATEQFF.

J is TRBJ1-1 and V is TRBV28; unclear D gene. Germline V lookup: CDR1 MDHEN, CDR2 SYDVKM. This CDR3 has 12 amino acids. V was trimmed by 7 bases and J by 7 bases, leaving 13 bases between them. The DNA of the CDR3 is TGTGCCAGCATCCCTCTATCTAATGAAGCTTTCTTT. It specifies CASIPLSNEAFF.

This clone was counted between two and nine times. The rearrangement uses TRBV30 and TRBJ2-5; 8 bases align to TRBD1. Trimming at V came to 2 bases and at J to 4 bases, leaving 3 bases not matched to a gene. Germline CDR1 and CDR2: GTSNPN and SVGIG (reference sequence). CDR3 size: 13 residues. The CDR3 here is CAWSSTGGETQYF. CDR3 nucleotide sequence: TGTGCCTGGAGTTCCACAGGGGGAGAGACCCAGTACTTC.

Of note for this clone: The sample contains more than one DNA sequence encoding this CDR3. This chain joins TRBV5-1 and TRBJ1-5, with D unclear. Germline V lookup: CDR1 SGHRS, CDR2 YFSETQ. This CDR3 is 14 amino acids long. Trimming cost V 0 bases and J 1 base, with 5 bases left between them. CDR3 in amino acids: CASSLGPSNQPQHF. CDR3 DNA sequence: TGCGCCAGCAGCTTGGGCCCGAGCAATCAGCCCCAGCATTTT.

V is TRBV7-8 and J is TRBJ2-7; 8 bases are a match to TRBD1. The germline CDR1 and CDR2 sequences are SGHVS and FQNEAQ. With V trimmed by 5 bases and J by 3 bases, 6 bases remained unmatched. The CDR3 spans 14 residues. The CDR3 spells CASSHTGGGYEQYF. In DNA form, the CDR3 reads TGTGCCAGCAGCCACACAGGGGGTGGCTACGAGCAGTACTTC.

The chain couples TRBV2 to TRBJ2-5; 8 bases fit TRBD2. Germline-derived CDR1 and CDR2 are SNHLY and FYNNEI. The CDR3 has 16 amino acids. With 7 bases clipped from V and 2 bases from J, the junction kept 12 bases outside the gene matches. The CDR3 nucleotides are TGTGCCAGCACGGGGGTAGCGGGGACCTTTCAAGAGACCCAGTACTTC. Its protein is CASTGVAGTFQETQYF.

The chain combines TRBV28 with TRBJ2-3, with 9 bases lining up with TRBD2. V lost 5 bases to trimming and J lost 5 bases; unmatched junction nucleotides: 8. Germline CDR1 MDHEN, CDR2 SYDVKM. CDR3 length: 15 residues. CDR3 in amino acids: CASSRTSDWGDTQYF. CDR3 DNA sequence: TGTGCCAGCAGTCGGACTAGCGATTGGGGAGATACGCAGTATTTT.

This clone was counted many times. V gene TRBV7-2 combines with J gene TRBJ2-1, with 8 positions matching TRBD1. Germline CDR1 reads SGHTA; CDR2 reads FQGNSA. Trimming took 5 bases from V and 12 from J; bases not matched to a gene: 6. This CDR3 is built from 12 residues. The CDR3 DNA reads as TGTGCCAGCAGCATCGGACAGGGACGGCAGTTCTTC. The encoded protein is CASSIGQGRQFF.

Only a few counts were recorded for this clone. V is TRBV30 and J is TRBJ2-1; D unclear. CDR1 is GTSNPN, CDR2 SVGIG, per germline (reference sequence). V was shortened by 0 bases and J by 0 bases, with 6 bases between the two germline ends. The CDR3 spans 14 residues. The CDR3 DNA reads TGTGCCTGGAGTGTTTTGAACTCCTACAATGAGCAGTTCTTC. It specifies CAWSVLNSYNEQFF. Looking up the rest from reference TRBV30 and TRBJ2-1 gives the full variable domain: SQTIHQWPATLVQPVGSPLSLECTVEGTSNPNLYWYRQAAGRGLQLLFYSVGIGQISSEVPQNLSASRPQDRQFILSSKKLLLSDSGFYLCAWSVLNSYNEQFFGPGTRLTVL.

J is TRBJ1-5 and V is TRBV30, with 8 bases aligning to TRBD1. The CDR3 has 16 amino acids. The germline CDR1 and CDR2 sequences are GTSNPN and SVGIG (reference sequence). V lost 1 base and J lost 7; bases outside the gene matches: 12. In DNA form, the CDR3 reads TGTGCCTGGAGTGCCTCCCCAAGGACAGGGTACCAGCCCCAGCATTTT. This sequence encodes CAWSASPRTGYQPQHF.

The gene calls are TRBV6-5 and TRBJ2-3; 7 positions agree with TRBD2. CDR3 length: 15 amino acids. Germline-derived CDR1 and CDR2 are MNHEY and SVGAGI. V lost 2 bases and J lost 0; bases outside the gene matches: 2. The DNA for the CDR3 is TGTGCCAGCAGTTACGCGGGGGTGAGCACAGATACGCAGTATTTT. As protein: CASSYAGVSTDTQYF.

The CDR3 bases are TGTGCCAGCATCCCGGGACAGGGCTACGAGCAGTACTTC. Amino acids: CASIPGQGYEQYF. The rearrangement uses TRBV6-6 and TRBJ2-7; 9 bases are shared with TRBD1. The germline CDR1 and CDR2 sequences are MNHNY and SVGAGI (reference sequence). The CDR3 is 13 amino acids. Germline trimming cut 7 bases from V and 3 bases from J; bases unmatched to any gene: 4.

Only a few counts were recorded for this clone. V usage is TRBV19 and J usage is TRBJ2-3; 7 nucleotides line up with TRBD2. Germline CDR1 reads LNHDA; CDR2 reads SQIVND (reference sequence). The CDR3 loop spans 12 amino acids. With V trimmed by 10 bases and J by 7 bases, 8 bases remained unmatched. In nucleotides, the CDR3 is TGTGCCACCGGGGCCGGGGGGAATACGCAGTATTTT. This encodes CATGAGGNTQYF.

The chain links TRBV11-3 to TRBJ1-1; D unclear. Germline loops: CDR1 SGHNT, CDR2 YENEEA. This CDR3 has 13 amino acids. V was clipped by 4 bases and J by 5 bases, with 11 bases between them. The CDR3 DNA is TGTGCCAGCAGCTCGACACAAAATACTGAAGCTTTCTTT. Translated, it gives CASSSTQNTEAFF.